The clone carrying this TCR beta chain has ten or more counts. The antigen is unknown. The TCR library protocol was used to attach unique molecular identifiers. These identifiers were attached to individual cDNA molecules. TCRdb reprocessed the 5' RACE reads with MiXCR, giving one entry per CDR3 protein. The sample includes 80,000 or so distinct CDR3 sequences, over 12% of them seen just once. This entry is derived from a study of early T cells in non-severe SARS-CoV-2 infection. Study summary: Unsorted whole blood bulk RNA was sequenced, with unpaired chains. Study-level findings and limits: Comparison of clonotypes with VDJdb favored anti-spike CD8 responses while missing private and CD4 specificities.

The sequencing input was whole blood. The TCR sequence derives from an adult who was a healthcare worker with PCR-confirmed SARS-CoV-2 infection or an uninfected control (not recorded which).

The CDR3, as DNA: TGTGCCAGCAGTTTGATCGCGGCAACAGATACGCAGTATTTT. Residues: CASSLIAATDTQYF. This rearrangement joins TRBV28 to TRBJ2-3; no definite D call. There are 14 residues in the CDR3. Germline V gene data show CDR1 as MDHEN and CDR2 as SYDVKM. V was trimmed by 3 bases and J by 3 bases, leaving 10 bases between them.